The clone carrying this T cell receptor beta chain came up a few times. Per the germline V gene, CDR1 is SGDLS and CDR2 is YYNGEE. V was trimmed by 3 bases and J by 5 bases, leaving 11 bases between them. CDR3 length: 13 residues. The data are from a study of T cell clones after liver transplantation. About the study: Standard immunosuppression, with no induction, continued until 12-24 months after transplant.

Sequenced by immunoSEQ multiplex PCR; TCRdb stores in-frame clones only, minus some. This sample has tens of thousands of clones, with under 85% found just once. The source of this sequence is a human patient who received a liver transplant. Some T cells may be graft donor cells. Sequencing used CD4+ T cells from blood, obtained at the 22-month timepoint. This chain links TRBV9 with TRBJ1-1; no definite D call. CDR3 nucleotide sequence: TGTGCCAGCAGCGCCTCCCTAGGAACTGAAGCTTTCTTT. It is translated as CASSASLGTEAFF.